A selection of T cell receptor beta chains follows, all from one sample in a study of OX40 agonist ivuxolimab in advanced cancers. Sequenced by immunoSEQ multiplex PCR; TCRdb stores in-frame clones only, minus some. Of around 66,000 clones listed, roughly 90% are singletons. The source was CD4+ or CD8+ T cells sorted from blood, collected in a trial of the OX40 agonist ivuxolimab. The receptors were gathered from an adult with an advanced solid tumor such as melanoma, head and neck, liver or kidney cancer. Each CDR3 is given without its conserved first and last residue.

>TRBV7-9
ASSPGGRANNYGYT
>TRBV6-5
ASSRNPRQDSPLH
>TRBV11-1
ASSLDVFSYEQY
>TRBV9
ASSPTPGGETQY
>TRBV7-2
ASSSTSGNYEQY
>TRBV7-8
ASSTAGGRTDTQY
>TRBV30
AWIRGFSGNTIY
>TRBV19
ASSILEGPISNQPQH
>TRBV10-3
ATMDRELTDTQY
>TRBV6-5
ASSYSRHTEAF
>TRBV5-4
ASSFGSYEQY
>TRBV5-1
ASSPDFSGGELF
>TRBV27
ASSLREWGNEQF
>TRBV7-2
ASSLGTGIDEQY
>TRBV6-1
ASSEEASSYGKLF
>TRBV6-5
ASSSGDRGYEQY
>TRBV6-5
ASSEASGDNEQF
>TRBV7-6
ASSLTSVANTGELF
>TRBV7-7
ASSPGQGADTQY
>TRBV28
ASITSGGHAEAF